The sample holds many counts of the clone carrying this TCR beta chain. This entry belongs to a study of T cells in Graves' hyperthyroidism and ophthalmopathy. The germline V gene has CDR1 SGHRS and CDR2 YFSETQ. J was trimmed by 2 bases and V by 0 bases; bases with no gene match: 4. This CDR3 spans 16 amino acids. Thyroid ultrasound, orbital computed tomography, clinical symptoms, and serum thyroxine and TRAb underpinned diagnoses. Amplification yielded TCR beta CDR3 regions, with RNA transcripts as the source. First-round RT-PCR of the TCR CDR3 relied on the HTBI primer set. One entry per CDR3 protein results from TCRdb running MiXCR on the multiplex PCR reads. The profile shows about 410,000 distinct CDR3 sequences, over 12% of them singletons.

The chain employs TRBV5-1 and TRBJ2-7, with 11 nucleotides matching TRBD1. This sequence originates from a man aged 18 to 29 with Graves' ophthalmopathy. The sample was blood. The CDR3 bases are TGCGCCAGCAGCTTGGAAGGACAGGGGGCTACCTACGAGCAGTACTTC. Its protein product is CASSLEGQGATYEQYF.